Listed below are T cell receptor beta chains from one sample, sequenced in a study of identical twins. TCRdb re-derived calls from the 5' RACE reads in MiXCR, one entry per CDR3 protein. The repertoire holds 450,000 to 650,000 distinct CDR3 sequences, 9.6% seen once, with 2.5% to 3.5% in the top ten. The sample was also reused in another study, on yellow fever vaccine responses in identical twins.

The specimen sequenced was PBMCs. The receptors here all came from a woman between 18 and 29 years old in good health. Both conserved end residues are part of each CDR3. The D gene is left open where the match is weak. Clone size, where shown, is once, few, many, or a class for clones that have expanded.

d_call,v_call,j_call,clone_size,cdr3_aa,cdr3_nt
NA,TRBV7-2,TRBJ1-1,few,CASSLNQNTEAFF,TGTGCCAGCAGCCTTAATCAGAACACTGAAGCTTTCTTT
TRBD1,TRBV6-1,TRBJ2-7,few,CASRETGTGGYEQYF,TGTGCCAGCAGGGAGACCGGGACAGGGGGCTACGAGCAGTACTTC
NA,TRBV28,TRBJ1-1,NA,CASPPFTEAFF,TGTGCCAGCCCTCCTTTCACTGAAGCTTTCTTT
NA,TRBV20-1,TRBJ2-7,many,CSASRYDSYEQYF,TGCAGTGCTAGTCGTTACGATTCCTACGAGCAGTACTTC
NA,TRBV14,TRBJ2-1,few,CASSQGRLSYNEQFF,TGTGCCAGCAGCCAAGGTCGGCTATCCTACAATGAGCAGTTCTTC
NA,TRBV18,TRBJ2-1,NA,CASSPPGANEQFF,TGTGCCAGCTCACCACCGGGGGCGAATGAGCAGTTCTTC
NA,TRBV30,TRBJ2-1,NA,CAWKVGNEQFF,TGTGCCTGGAAGGTCGGAAATGAGCAGTTCTTC
NA,TRBV6-5,TRBJ1-6,few,CASSYLDPGQHSPLHF,TGTGCCAGCAGTTACCTTGACCCGGGACAACATTCACCCCTCCACTTT
NA,TRBV2,TRBJ1-1,few,CASTRTIIRNTEAFF,TGTGCCAGCACCAGGACGATAATCAGGAACACTGAAGCTTTCTTT
NA,TRBV7-2,TRBJ1-1,few,CASRSIRAAGTEAFF,TGTGCCAGCAGATCAATCCGGGCCGCGGGCACTGAAGCTTTCTTT
NA,TRBV11-2,TRBJ1-5,NA,CASSLGPRGDQPQHF,TGTGCCAGCAGCTTAGGTCCACGGGGGGATCAGCCCCAGCATTTT
NA,TRBV5-1,TRBJ2-1,NA,CASSSYYNDNEQFF,TGCGCCAGCAGCTCATACTATAATGACAATGAGCAGTTCTTC
NA,TRBV20-1,TRBJ2-7,NA,CSARWTDYEQYF,TGCAGTGCTAGATGGACTGACTACGAGCAGTACTTC
NA,TRBV20-1,TRBJ1-6,few,CSLQGQSNSPLHF,TGCAGCCTACAAGGACAGAGTAATTCACCCCTCCACTTT
TRBD2,TRBV19,TRBJ2-7,NA,CASQNSGSTDEQYF,TGTGCCAGCCAAAATAGCGGGAGTACGGACGAGCAGTACTTC
NA,TRBV7-2,TRBJ2-7,NA,CASSLVRGLEQYF,TGTGCCAGCAGCTTAGTAAGGGGACTCGAGCAGTACTTC
TRBD1,TRBV12-5,TRBJ2-5,few,CASGLDRTGSGQYF,TGTGCTAGTGGCCTGGACAGGACTGGTAGTGGCCAGTACTTC
TRBD1,TRBV6-1,TRBJ2-7,NA,CASSRGGQGGFEQYF,TGTGCCAGCAGTCGGGGGGGACAGGGGGGATTCGAGCAGTACTTC